These 8 T cell receptor beta chains came from one sample sequenced in a study of blood T cell repertoires in COVID-19. TCRdb's table, derived via immunoSEQ multiplex PCR, lists solely in-frame clones and lacks some. The sample yields more than 95,000 clones, less than 90% seen once. The sample taken for sequencing was peripheral blood. All receptors come from a young man with acute or convalescent COVID-19.

This chain joins TRBV5-1 and TRBJ1-5; no clear D. The CDR3 runs 13 residues. V lost 0 bases to trimming and J lost 7 bases, with 8 bases between them. Germline CDR1 SGHRS, CDR2 YFSETQ. The CDR3 bases are TGCGCCAGCAGCTTGGCTGCGGGCCAGCCCCAGCATTTT. This sequence encodes CASSLAAGQPQHF.

The rearrangement joins TRBV6-1 to TRBJ1-2, with 10 bases that match TRBD1. The CDR3 has 17 amino acids. Per germline, CDR1 MNHNS and CDR2 SASEGT. The J segment lost 4 bases and the V segment lost 4 bases, leaving 12 bases of the junction unmatched. CDR3 amino acids: CASSVGTGDIGAYGYTF. In DNA, the CDR3 is TGTGCCAGCAGTGTCGGGACAGGGGATATTGGCGCCTATGGCTACACCTTC.

The J gene is TRBJ2-7, the V gene TRBV5-1; no definite D call. The CDR3 sequence is 15 residues long. Germline V gene lookup returns CDR1 SGHRS and CDR2 YFSETQ. The V end was cut by 4 bases, the J end by 3 bases, with 17 bases between. CDR3 coding DNA: TGCGCCAGCAGCGCGGATGAGGTGGAGTTCTACGAGCAGTACTTC. Amino acids: CASSADEVEFYEQYF.

The chain is built from TRBV5-1 and TRBJ2-5, with TRBD2 identical over 9 bases. The CDR3 runs to 14 residues. J gave up 4 bases and V 3 bases, and 4 bases lay outside the gene matches. Germline V CDR1 and CDR2: SGHRS, YFSETQ. Written as DNA, the CDR3 is TGCGCCAGCAGCTATAGCGGGAGCTCAGAGACCCAGTACTTC. This codes for CASSYSGSSETQYF. Drawing the rest from reference TRBV5-1 and TRBJ2-5, the complete variable domain is KAGVTQTPRYLIKTRGQQVTLSCSPISGHRSVSWYQQTPGQGLQFLFEYFSETQRNKGNFPGRFSGRQFSNSRSEMNVSTLELGDSALYLCASSYSGSSETQYFGPGTRLLVL.

The chain joins TRBV27 to TRBJ1-5; D call uncertain. The CDR3 has 13 amino acids. Trimming stripped 5 bases from V and 4 bases from J, with 9 bases between. CDR1 is MNHEY, CDR2 SMNVEV, per germline (reference sequence). The CDR3 DNA reads TGTGCCAGCAGTCTCCAGGTAAATCAGCCCCAGCATTTT. This sequence encodes CASSLQVNQPQHF.

The rearrangement links TRBV7-2 to TRBJ2-7; TRBD2 matches 9 bases. V was pared by 5 bases and J by 2 bases, with 4 bases of the junction left unmatched. This CDR3 contains 14 residues. Germline lookup yields CDR1 SGHTA and CDR2 FQGNSA. CDR3 sequence reads: CASSHSGGAYEQYF. The DNA of the CDR3 is TGTGCCAGCAGCCATAGCGGGGGTGCCTACGAGCAGTACTTC.

The chain employs TRBV19 and TRBJ1-2; TRBD1 agrees at 8 bases. There are 12 residues in the CDR3. Losses at the gene ends were 7 bases for V and 6 bases for J; bases not matched to a gene: 4. Germline CDR1 and CDR2: LNHDA and SQIVND (reference sequence). In nucleotides, the CDR3 is TGTGCCAGTAAAGGACAGGGACATGGCTACACCTTC. The encoded protein is CASKGQGHGYTF.

The chain carries TRBV30 and TRBJ1-6; 10 bases agree with TRBD1. CDR1 and CDR2 (germline): GTSNPN, SVGIG (reference sequence). The CDR3 has 14 amino acids. The ends lost 7 bases at V and 8 bases at J; junction bases unmatched: 8. This CDR3 is CASTGTGAYSPLHF. CDR3 sequence (DNA): TGTGCCTCAACCGGGACAGGGGCTTATTCACCCCTCCACTTT.